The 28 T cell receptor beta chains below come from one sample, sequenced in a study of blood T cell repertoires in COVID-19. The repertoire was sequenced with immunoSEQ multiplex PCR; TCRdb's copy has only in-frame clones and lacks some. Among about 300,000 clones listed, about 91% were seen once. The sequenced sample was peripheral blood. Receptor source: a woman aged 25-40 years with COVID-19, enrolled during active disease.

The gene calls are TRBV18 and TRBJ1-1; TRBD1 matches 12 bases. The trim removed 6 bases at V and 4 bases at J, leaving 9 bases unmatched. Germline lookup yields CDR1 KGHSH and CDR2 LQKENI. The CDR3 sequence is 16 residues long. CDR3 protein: CASSPGTGGAGTEAFF. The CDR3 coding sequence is TGTGCCAGCTCCCCCGGGACAGGGGGCGCAGGCACTGAAGCTTTCTTT.

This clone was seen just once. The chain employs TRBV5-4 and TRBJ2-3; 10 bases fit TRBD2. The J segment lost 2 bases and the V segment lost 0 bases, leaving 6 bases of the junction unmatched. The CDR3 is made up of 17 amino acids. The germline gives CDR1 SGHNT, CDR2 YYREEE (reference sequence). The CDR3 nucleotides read TGTGCCAGCAGCTTGGCTAAACTAGCGGGGAACACAGATACGCAGTATTTT. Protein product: CASSLAKLAGNTDTQYF.

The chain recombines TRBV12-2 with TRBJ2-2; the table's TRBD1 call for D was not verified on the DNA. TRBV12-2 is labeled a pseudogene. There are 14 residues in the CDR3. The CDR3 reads CASRPNRGWFWLFF. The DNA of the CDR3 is TGTGCAAGTCGCCCCAACAGGGGATGGTTTTGGCTGTTTTTT.

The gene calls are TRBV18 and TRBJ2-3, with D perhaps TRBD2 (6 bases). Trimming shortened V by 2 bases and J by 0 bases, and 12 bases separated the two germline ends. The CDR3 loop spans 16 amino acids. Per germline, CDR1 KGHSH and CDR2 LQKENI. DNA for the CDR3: TGTGCCAGCTCACCAGCGGGACTCCAGAGCACAGATACGCAGTATTTT. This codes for CASSPAGLQSTDTQYF. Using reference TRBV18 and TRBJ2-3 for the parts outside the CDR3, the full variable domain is NAGVMQNPRHLVRRRGQEARLRCSPMKGHSHVYWYRQLPEEGLKFMVYLQKENIIDESGMPKERFSAEFPKEGPSILRIQQVVRGDSAAYFCASSPAGLQSTDTQYFGPGTRLTVL.

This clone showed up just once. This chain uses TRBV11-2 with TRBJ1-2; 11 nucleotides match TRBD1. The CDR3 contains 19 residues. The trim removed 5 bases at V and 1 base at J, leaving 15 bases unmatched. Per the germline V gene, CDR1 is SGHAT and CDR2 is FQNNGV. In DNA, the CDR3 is TGTGCCAGCAGCAACCAGATCCGGGACAGGGGGGAACATAACTATGGCTACACCTTC. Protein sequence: CASSNQIRDRGEHNYGYTF.

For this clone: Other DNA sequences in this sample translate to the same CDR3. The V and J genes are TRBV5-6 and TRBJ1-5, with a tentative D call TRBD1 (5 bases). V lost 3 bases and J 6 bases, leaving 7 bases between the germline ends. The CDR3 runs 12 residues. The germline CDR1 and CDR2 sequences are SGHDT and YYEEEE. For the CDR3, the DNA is TGTGCCAGCAGCTGGGGCGTTCAGCCCCAGCATTTT. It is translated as CASSWGVQPQHF.

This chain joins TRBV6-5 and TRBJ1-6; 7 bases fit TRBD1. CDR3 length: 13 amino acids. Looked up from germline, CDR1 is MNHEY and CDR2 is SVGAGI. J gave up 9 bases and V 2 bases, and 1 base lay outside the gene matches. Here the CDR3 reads CASSYGTASPLHF. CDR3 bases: TGTGCCAGCAGTTACGGGACAGCTTCACCCCTCCACTTT.

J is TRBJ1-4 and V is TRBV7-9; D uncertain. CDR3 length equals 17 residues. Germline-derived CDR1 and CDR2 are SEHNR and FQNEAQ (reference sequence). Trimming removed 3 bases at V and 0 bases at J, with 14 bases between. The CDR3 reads CASSFSEDGATNEKLFF. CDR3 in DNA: TGTGCCAGCAGCTTTTCTGAGGATGGAGCAACTAATGAAAAACTGTTTTTT.

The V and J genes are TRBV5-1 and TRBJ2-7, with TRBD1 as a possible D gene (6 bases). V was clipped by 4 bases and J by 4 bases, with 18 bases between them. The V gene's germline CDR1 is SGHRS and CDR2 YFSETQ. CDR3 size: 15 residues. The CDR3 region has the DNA TGCGCCAGCAGCGCTCGGGCAGGGGATAGGTACGAGCAGTACTTC. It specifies CASSARAGDRYEQYF.

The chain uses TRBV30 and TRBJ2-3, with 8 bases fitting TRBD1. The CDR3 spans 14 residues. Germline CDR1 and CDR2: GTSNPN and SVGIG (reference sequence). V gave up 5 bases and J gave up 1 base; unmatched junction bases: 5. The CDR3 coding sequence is TGTGCCTGGGTGACAGGGGCCGGCACAGATACGCAGTATTTT. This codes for CAWVTGAGTDTQYF.

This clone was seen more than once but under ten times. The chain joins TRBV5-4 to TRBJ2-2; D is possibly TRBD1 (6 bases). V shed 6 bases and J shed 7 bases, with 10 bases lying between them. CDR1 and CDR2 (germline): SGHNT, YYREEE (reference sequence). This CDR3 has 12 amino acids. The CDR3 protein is CASTQGIGELFF. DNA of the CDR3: TGTGCCAGCACCCAGGGGATCGGGGAGCTGTTTTTT.

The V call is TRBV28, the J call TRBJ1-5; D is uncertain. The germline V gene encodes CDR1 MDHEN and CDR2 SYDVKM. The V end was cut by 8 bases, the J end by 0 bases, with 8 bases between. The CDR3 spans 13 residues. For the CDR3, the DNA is TGTGCCAGCGGCGGATATAGCAATCAGCCCCAGCATTTT. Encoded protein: CASGGYSNQPQHF.

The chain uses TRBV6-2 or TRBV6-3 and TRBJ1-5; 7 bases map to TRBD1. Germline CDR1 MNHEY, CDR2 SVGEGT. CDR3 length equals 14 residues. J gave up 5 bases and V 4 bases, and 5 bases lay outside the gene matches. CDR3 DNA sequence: TGTGCCAGCAGTTTCCGGGACAGAGATCAGCCCCAGCATTTT. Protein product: CASSFRDRDQPQHF.

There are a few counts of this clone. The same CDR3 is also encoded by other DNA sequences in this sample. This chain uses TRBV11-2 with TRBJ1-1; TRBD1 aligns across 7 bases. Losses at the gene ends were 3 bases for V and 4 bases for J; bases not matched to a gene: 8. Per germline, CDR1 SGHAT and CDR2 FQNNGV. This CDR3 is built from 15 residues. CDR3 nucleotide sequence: TGTGCCAGCAGCTTGACAGGGACCTTGGGCACTGAAGCTTTCTTT. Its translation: CASSLTGTLGTEAFF.

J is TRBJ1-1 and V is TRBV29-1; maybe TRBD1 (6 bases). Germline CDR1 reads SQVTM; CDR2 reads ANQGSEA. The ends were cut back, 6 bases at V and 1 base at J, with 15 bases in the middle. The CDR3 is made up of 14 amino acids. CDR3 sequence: CSVKPQGPNTEAFF. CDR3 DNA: TGCAGCGTCAAGCCACAGGGCCCGAACACTGAAGCTTTCTTT.

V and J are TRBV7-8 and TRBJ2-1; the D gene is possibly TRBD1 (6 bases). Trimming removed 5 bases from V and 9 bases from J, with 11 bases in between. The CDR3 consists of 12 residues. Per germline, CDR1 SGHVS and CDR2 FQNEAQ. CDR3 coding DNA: TGTGCCAGCAGCCCCCAGGGGAGTGAGCAGTTCTTC. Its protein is CASSPQGSEQFF.

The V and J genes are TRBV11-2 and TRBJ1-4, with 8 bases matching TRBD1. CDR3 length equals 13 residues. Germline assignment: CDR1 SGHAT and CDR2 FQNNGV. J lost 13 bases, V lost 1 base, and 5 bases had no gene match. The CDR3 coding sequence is TGTGCCAGCAGCTTAGGGCCTGGGACAGGACTGTTTTTT. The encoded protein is CASSLGPGTGLFF.

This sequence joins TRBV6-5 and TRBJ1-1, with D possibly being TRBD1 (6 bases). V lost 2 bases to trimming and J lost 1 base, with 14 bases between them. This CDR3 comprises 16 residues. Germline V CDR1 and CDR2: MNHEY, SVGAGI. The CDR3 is CASSYSSGAKNTEAFF. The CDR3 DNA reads TGTGCCAGCAGTTACAGTTCAGGGGCGAAGAACACTGAAGCTTTCTTT.

The CDR3, as DNA: TGTGCCGGTACTCAGGGGAACACTGAAGCTTTCTTT. Translating gives CAGTQGNTEAFF. The gene calls are TRBV6-4 and TRBJ1-1, with D perhaps TRBD1 (5 bases). The CDR3 runs 12 residues. The germline V gene has CDR1 MRHNA and CDR2 SNTAGT. V dropped 11 bases and J dropped 1 base, with 11 bases sitting between them.

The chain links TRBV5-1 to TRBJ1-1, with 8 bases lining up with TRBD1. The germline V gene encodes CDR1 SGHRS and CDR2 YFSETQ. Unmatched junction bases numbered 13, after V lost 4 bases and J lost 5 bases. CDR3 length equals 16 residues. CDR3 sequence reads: CASSPGQGKTWTEAFF. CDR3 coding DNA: TGCGCCAGCAGCCCAGGACAGGGTAAAACATGGACTGAAGCTTTCTTT. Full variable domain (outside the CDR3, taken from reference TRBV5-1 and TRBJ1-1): KAGVTQTPRYLIKTRGQQVTLSCSPISGHRSVSWYQQTPGQGLQFLFEYFSETQRNKGNFPGRFSGRQFSNSRSEMNVSTLELGDSALYLCASSPGQGKTWTEAFFGQGTRLTVV.

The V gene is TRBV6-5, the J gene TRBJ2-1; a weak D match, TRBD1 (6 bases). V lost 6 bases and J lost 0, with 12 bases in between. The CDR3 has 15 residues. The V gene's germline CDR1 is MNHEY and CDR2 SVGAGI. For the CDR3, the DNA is TGTGCCAGCAGCCAGCTAGGGGGCTCCTACAATGAGCAGTTCTTC. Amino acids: CASSQLGGSYNEQFF.

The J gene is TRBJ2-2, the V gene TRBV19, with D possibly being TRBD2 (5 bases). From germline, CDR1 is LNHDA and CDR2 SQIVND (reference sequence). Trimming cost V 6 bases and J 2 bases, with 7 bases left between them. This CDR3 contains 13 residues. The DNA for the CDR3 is TGTGCCAGTAGCGGGGTTAACACCGGGGAGCTGTTTTTT. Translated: CASSGVNTGELFF.

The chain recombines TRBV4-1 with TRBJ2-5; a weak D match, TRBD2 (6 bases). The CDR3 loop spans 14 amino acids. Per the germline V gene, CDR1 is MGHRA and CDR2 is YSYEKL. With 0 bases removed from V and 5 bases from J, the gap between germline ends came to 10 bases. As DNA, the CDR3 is TGCGCCAGCAGCCAAGATCGGGGGAAGGAGACCCAGTACTTC. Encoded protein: CASSQDRGKETQYF.

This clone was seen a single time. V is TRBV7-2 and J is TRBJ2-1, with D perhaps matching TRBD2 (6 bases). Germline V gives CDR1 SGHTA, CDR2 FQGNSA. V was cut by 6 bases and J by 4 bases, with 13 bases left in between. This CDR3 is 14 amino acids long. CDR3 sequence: CASRGEVRYNEQFF. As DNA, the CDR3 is TGTGCCAGCAGGGGGGAGGTTAGATACAATGAGCAGTTCTTC.

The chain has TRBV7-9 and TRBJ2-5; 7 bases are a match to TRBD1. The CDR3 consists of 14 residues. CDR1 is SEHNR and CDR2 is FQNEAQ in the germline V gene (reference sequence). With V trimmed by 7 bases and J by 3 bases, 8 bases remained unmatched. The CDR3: CASTQSDREETQYF. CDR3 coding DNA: TGTGCCAGCACCCAATCAGACAGGGAAGAGACCCAGTACTTC.

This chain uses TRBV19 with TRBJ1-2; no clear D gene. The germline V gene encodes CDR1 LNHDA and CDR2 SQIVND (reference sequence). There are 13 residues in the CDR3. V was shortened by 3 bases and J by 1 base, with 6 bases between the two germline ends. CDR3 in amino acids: CASSIGFNYGYTF. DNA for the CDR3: TGTGCCAGTAGTATCGGGTTTAACTATGGCTACACCTTC.

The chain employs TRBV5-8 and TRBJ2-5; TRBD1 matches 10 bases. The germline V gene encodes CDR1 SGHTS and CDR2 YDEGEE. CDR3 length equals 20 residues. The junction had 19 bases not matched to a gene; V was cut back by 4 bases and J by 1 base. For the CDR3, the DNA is TGTGCCAGCAGCCGCGGTTGGGGACAGGGGTCGGGGGCGACCCAAGAGACCCAGTACTTC. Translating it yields CASSRGWGQGSGATQETQYF.

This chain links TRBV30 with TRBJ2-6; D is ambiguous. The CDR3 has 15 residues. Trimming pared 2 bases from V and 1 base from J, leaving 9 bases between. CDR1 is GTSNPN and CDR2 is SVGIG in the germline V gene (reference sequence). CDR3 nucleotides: TGTGCCTGGAGTCTTACATCGTCTGGGGCCAACGTCCTGACTTTC. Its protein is CAWSLTSSGANVLTF.